Given below is one T cell receptor beta chain in context. This clonotype was observed many times. Its antigen is still unknown. It has no much larger one-base neighbor in the sample; base qualities were not kept. These data originate in a study of CD8 T cells in ankylosing spondylitis (dated by TCRdb to 2016 to 2017). Some background on the complete study: The study profiled T cell receptor beta repertoires in healthy donors and ankylosing spondylitis patients to find disease-linked TCR variants. The full study cohort was made up of approximately 27 ankylosing spondylitis patients and approximately 100 healthy donors. Samples of peripheral blood were taken, and for ankylosing spondylitis patients, synovial fluid was collected as well.

Study-level results and caveats: Some motif variants had previously been reported in the synovial fluid and blood of reactive arthritis patients, which suggests shared mechanisms of disease initiation. Blood from ankylosing spondylitis patients appeared to be characterized by a TCR beta motif composed of about 8 highly homologous amino acid variants. The disease-linked clones showed a CD8+ phenotype and occurred at relatively low frequencies in peripheral blood. According to the report, matched synovial fluid samples from ankylosing spondylitis patients were significantly enriched for the disease-linked clones.

CDR1 SGHDT and CDR2 YYEEEE are derived from the germline V gene. V gives up 3 bases and J gives up 6 bases, and the segment between their germline ends measures 16 bases. Spanning cysteine to valine, the CDR3 consists of 14 amino acids. The DNA shown is the 42-base CDR3, in frame from base 1. Sequencer: Illumina HiSeq 2500. Quantitative 5'-RACE with molecular barcodes was used to prepare TCR beta libraries. As for the authors' bioinformatics: Disease-linked TCR variants were identified with a new computational method built on a probabilistic model of VDJ rearrangement. TCRdb took the public reads, trimmed them with fastp at Q25, ran MiXCR for clone calling and kept in-frame beta chains. Every distinct CDR3 protein forms one entry, paired with its most common genes and DNA. TCRdb, rather than the study authors, made the V and J calls. This sample comprises more than 150,000 distinct CDR3 sequences, 15% to 20% of them detected only once. Of the sample, approximately 4% is held by the ten largest clones.

The rearrangement combines TRBV5-6 with TRBJ2-7; the D gene is perhaps TRBD2, from 6 matching bases. This receptor was identified in a male donor aged 5 to 29 with ankylosing spondylitis or in good health (not recorded which). Donor details come from another sample of the same person, matched by shared clones. Material for sequencing was blood, either unsorted or a sorted T cell fraction (not recorded which). The CDR3 region reads CASSSFGGTGEQYV. The nucleotide sequence is TGTGCCAGCAGCTCCTTCGGGGGAACAGGCGAGCAGTACGTC.